The next 22 T cell receptor beta chains were all read from a single sample in a study of cytomegalovirus exposure and HLA in healthy donors. With 60 Vbeta and 13 Jbeta primers, the PCR was carried out. Some clones are missing from TCRdb's copy, which holds only in-frame ones; the method was immunoSEQ multiplex PCR. The sample lists 170,000 or so clones; 77% were seen once. Sequenced: PBMCs. The receptors originated from a woman aged 25 to 39 in good health and CMV-seropositive.

The J gene is TRBJ1-3, the V gene TRBV11-3; D may be TRBD1 (5 bases). This CDR3 is 19 amino acids long. CDR1 and CDR2 (germline): SGHNT, YENEEA. Trimming took off 5 bases at V and 0 bases at J, with 23 bases between the two ends. The CDR3 DNA sequence: TGTGCCAGCAGCCGGGGGGGTTGGCAGGGAGACCCCTCTGGAAACACCATATATTTT. Encoded protein: CASSRGGWQGDPSGNTIYF.

The CDR3 DNA is TGCAGCGTTGCCAGCCAAGAGACCCAGTACTTC. This translates into CSVASQETQYF. The chain carries TRBV29-1 and TRBJ2-5; D uncertain. CDR3 length equals 11 residues. From germline, CDR1 is SQVTM and CDR2 ANQGSEA. Trimming removed 4 bases from V and 1 base from J, with 4 bases in between.

The V gene is TRBV6-5, the J gene TRBJ2-3; TRBD2 is a possible D gene (6 bases). CDR3 length: 14 residues. V lost 10 bases and J lost 2, with 16 bases in between. Germline V CDR1 and CDR2: MNHEY, SVGAGI. CDR3 coding DNA: TGTGCCATTGGCAAGGGGACTCTCACAGATACGCAGTATTTT. Its protein product is CAIGKGTLTDTQYF.

CDR3: CAISESTGDQPQHF. The CDR3 DNA sequence: TGTGCCATCAGTGAGTCGACAGGGGATCAGCCCCAGCATTTT. V is TRBV10-3 and J is TRBJ1-5, with TRBD1 identical over 8 bases. Trimming cost V 0 bases and J 5 bases; bases outside gene matches: 0. Germline-derived CDR1 and CDR2 are ENHRY and SYGVKD. This CDR3 comprises 14 residues.

This chain uses TRBV10-1 with TRBJ2-5, with 11 bases matching TRBD2. The CDR3 extends over 14 amino acids. The junction had 4 bases not matched to a gene; V was cut back by 5 bases and J by 5 bases. From germline, CDR1 is WNHNN and CDR2 SYGVQD (reference sequence). The CDR3: CASSLAGGLETQYF. CDR3 sequence (DNA): TGCGCCAGCAGTTTAGCGGGAGGGCTGGAGACCCAGTACTTC.

This clone was observed a handful of times. The chain has TRBV19 and TRBJ2-2, with TRBD2 identical over 7 bases. Germline assignment: CDR1 LNHDA and CDR2 SQIVND (reference sequence). J lost 4 bases, V lost 3 bases, and 5 bases had no gene match. The CDR3 contains 15 residues. The CDR3 here is CASSISGQSTGELFF. Written as DNA, the CDR3 is TGTGCCAGTAGTATTAGCGGGCAAAGCACCGGGGAGCTGTTTTTT.

The CDR3 loop reads CASGWTGMNTEAFF. For the CDR3, the DNA is TGTGCCAGTGGGTGGACAGGGATGAACACTGAAGCTTTCTTT. V and J are TRBV19 and TRBJ1-1; 8 bases are shared with TRBD1. Per germline, CDR1 LNHDA and CDR2 SQIVND (reference sequence). The CDR3 has 14 amino acids. Unmatched junction bases numbered 5, after V lost 8 bases and J lost 0 bases.

This clone was seen only once. The chain combines TRBV11-2 with TRBJ1-5; tentative D call: TRBD1 (6 bases). V lost 1 base and J 0 bases, leaving 16 bases between the germline ends. The CDR3 totals 18 residues. From germline, CDR1 is SGHAT and CDR2 FQNNGV. The CDR3 is CASSLGRGGEGSNQPQHF. CDR3 sequence (DNA): TGTGCCAGCAGCTTAGGTCGAGGGGGGGAGGGTAGCAATCAGCCCCAGCATTTT.

The genes are TRBV5-4 and TRBJ2-5; TRBD2 matches at 11 bases. The CDR3 is 15 amino acids. From germline, CDR1 is SGHNT and CDR2 YYREEE (reference sequence). J was trimmed by 2 bases and V by 5 bases; bases with no gene match: 5. CDR3 in DNA: TGTGCCAGCAGGAAGACTAGCGGGGTTCAAGAGACCCAGTACTTC. It translates to CASRKTSGVQETQYF.

In this sample, this clone turned up a few times. The chain recombines TRBV6-5 with TRBJ1-2; D may be TRBD1 (5 bases). The length of the CDR3 is 11 residues. Deletions cut 6 bases from V and 5 bases from J, with 7 bases between. Germline V CDR1 and CDR2: MNHEY, SVGAGI. The CDR3 loop is CASSTGYGYTF. For the CDR3, the DNA is TGTGCCAGCAGCACAGGATATGGCTACACCTTC.

The gene calls are TRBV11-3 and TRBJ2-1, with 9 bases fitting TRBD2. The germline gives CDR1 SGHNT, CDR2 YENEEA. This CDR3 is built from 15 residues. The V and J ends lost 5 bases and 9 bases, in that order; junction bases with no gene match: 11. This CDR3 reads CASSRIAGVLGEQFF. The CDR3 nucleotides are TGTGCCAGCAGCCGTATAGCGGGAGTTCTCGGTGAGCAGTTCTTC.

The V and J genes are TRBV27 and TRBJ2-1, with D tentatively TRBD2 (5 bases). V gave up 8 bases and J gave up 4 bases, with 9 bases separating them. The CDR3 has 12 amino acids. Germline CDR1 and CDR2: MNHEY and SMNVEV (reference sequence). CDR3 in amino acids: CASRGRYNEQFF. In nucleotides, the CDR3 is TGTGCCAGCCGGGGTAGATACAATGAGCAGTTCTTC.

The genes are TRBV6-1 and TRBJ2-1, with TRBD1 as a possible D gene (6 bases). V gave up 2 bases and J gave up 6 bases, with 11 bases separating them. Germline CDR1 MNHNS, CDR2 SASEGT. The CDR3 extends over 14 amino acids. The DNA of the CDR3 is TGTGCCAGCAGTGAATTAACAGGGATCAATGAGCAGTTCTTC. Its protein product is CASSELTGINEQFF.

The V gene is TRBV28, the J gene TRBJ1-5; 8 bases agree with TRBD1. The CDR3 is 17 residues long. The junction had 10 bases not matched to a gene; V was cut back by 6 bases and J by 0 bases. CDR1 MDHEN and CDR2 SYDVKM come from the germline V gene. The CDR3 coding sequence is TGTGCCAGCAGCCCGCCCCGGACAGGGAATAGCAATCAGCCCCAGCATTTT. Translated: CASSPPRTGNSNQPQHF.

The genes are TRBV5-6 and TRBJ1-2, with D perhaps matching TRBD1 (5 bases). The CDR3 is 13 amino acids. Germline CDR1 is SGHDT and CDR2 is YYEEEE. V gave up 4 bases and J gave up 8 bases, with 15 bases separating them. CDR3 DNA: TGTGCCAGCAGCCAGGGATTTTCTTCGGGCTACACCTTC. Translated, it gives CASSQGFSSGYTF. The entire variable domain, with the rest obtained from reference TRBV5-6 and TRBJ1-2, is as follows: DAGVTQSPTHLIKTRGQQVTLRCSPKSGHDTVSWYQQALGQGPQFIFQYYEEEERQRGNFPDRFSGHQFPNYSSELNVNALLLGDSALYLCASSQGFSSGYTFGSGTRLTVV.

The chain uses TRBV5-1 and TRBJ2-7; TRBD2 might be the D (6 bases). This CDR3 comprises 14 residues. Per the germline V gene, CDR1 is SGHRS and CDR2 is YFSETQ. The V end was cut by 3 bases, the J end by 3 bases, with 13 bases between. The CDR3 DNA is TGCGCCAGCAGCTCCGAAGGGAGGCTCTACGAGCAGTACTTC. It codes for CASSSEGRLYEQYF.

The chain employs TRBV15 and TRBJ1-1; D not certain. The CDR3 covers 13 residues. The germline V gene has CDR1 LNHNV and CDR2 YYDKDF (reference sequence). V dropped 0 bases and J dropped 11 bases, with 13 bases sitting between them. In DNA, the CDR3 is TGTGCCACCAGCAGAGATATGCAGGTTTCGGCTTTCTTT. This translates into CATSRDMQVSAFF.

This chain links TRBV30 with TRBJ2-1; the D gene is possibly TRBD2 (5 bases). Germline V gene lookup returns CDR1 GTSNPN and CDR2 SVGIG (reference sequence). The CDR3 is made up of 18 amino acids. The V gene lost 4 bases and the J gene lost 1 base, with 23 bases spanning the gap. CDR3 in amino acids: CAWTPFSGSFESYNEQFF. The CDR3 nucleotides are TGTGCCTGGACTCCTTTCTCGGGATCGTTTGAATCCTACAATGAGCAGTTCTTC.

This clone was recorded a few times. The chain recombines TRBV28 with TRBJ2-3; TRBD2 might be the D (5 bases). Germline CDR1 is MDHEN and CDR2 is SYDVKM. V lost 7 bases to trimming and J lost 1 base, with 21 bases between them. The length of the CDR3 is 17 residues. The CDR3 DNA reads as TGTGCCAGCACCACATTTGGCCGGAGGACTGGCACAGATACGCAGTATTTT. Residues: CASTTFGRRTGTDTQYF.

This clone came up a few times. The rearrangement links TRBV11-2 to TRBJ1-1, with D tentatively TRBD1 (6 bases). Trimming took 1 base from V and 5 from J, leaving 14 bases between them. From germline, CDR1 is SGHAT and CDR2 FQNNGV. This CDR3 comprises 15 residues. DNA of the CDR3: TGTGCCAGCAGCTTAGGGGTAGGGGGGGTTACTGAAGCTTTCTTT. Its protein product is CASSLGVGGVTEAFF. Full variable domain (rest looked up from reference TRBV11-2 and TRBJ1-1): EAGVAQSPRYKIIEKRQSVAFWCNPISGHATLYWYQQILGQGPKLLIQFQNNGVVDDSQLPKDRFSAERLKGVDSTLKIQPAKLEDSAVYLCASSLGVGGVTEAFFGQGTRLTVV.

This chain links TRBV20-1 with TRBJ2-1, with a weak D call TRBD2 (5 bases). The CDR3 runs 11 residues. The V gene lost 2 bases and the J gene lost 7 bases, with 6 bases spanning the gap. Germline V gives CDR1 DFQATT, CDR2 SNEGSKA (reference sequence). CDR3 DNA sequence: TGCAGTGCTAGATCGGGGAATGAGCAGTTCTTC. Its protein is CSARSGNEQFF.

This chain uses TRBV5-1 with TRBJ1-1; 10 bases align to TRBD1. The V and J ends lost 4 bases and 6 bases, in that order; junction bases with no gene match: 9. Germline V CDR1 and CDR2: SGHRS, YFSETQ. This CDR3 has 15 amino acids. The CDR3 loop is CASSQDRGSTSEAFF. The CDR3 bases are TGCGCCAGCAGCCAGGACAGGGGGTCCACCTCTGAAGCTTTCTTT.